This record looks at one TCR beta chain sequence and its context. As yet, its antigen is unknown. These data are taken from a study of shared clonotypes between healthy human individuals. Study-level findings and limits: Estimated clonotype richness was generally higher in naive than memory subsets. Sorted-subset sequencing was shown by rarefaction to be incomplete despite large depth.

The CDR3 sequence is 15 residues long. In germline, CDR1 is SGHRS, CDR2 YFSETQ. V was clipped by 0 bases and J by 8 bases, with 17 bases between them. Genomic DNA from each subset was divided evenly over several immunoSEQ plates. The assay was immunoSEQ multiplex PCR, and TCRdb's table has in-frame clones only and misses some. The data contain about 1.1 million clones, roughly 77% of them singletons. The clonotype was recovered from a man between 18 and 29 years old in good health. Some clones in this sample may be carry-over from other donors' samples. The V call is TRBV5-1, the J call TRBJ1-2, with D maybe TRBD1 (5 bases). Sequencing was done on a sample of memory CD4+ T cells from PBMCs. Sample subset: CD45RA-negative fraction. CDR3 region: CASSLDEGRQEGYTF. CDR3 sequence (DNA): TGCGCCAGCAGCTTGGATGAGGGGCGGCAGGAAGGCTACACCTTC.